What follows describes a single T cell receptor (beta chain). Its antigen is not identified. Sequencing was performed with immunoSEQ multiplex PCR; in TCRdb, only in-frame clones are kept and a portion is missing. The table includes around 27,000 clones, approximately 88% detected once. Sample time point: newly diagnosed, previously untreated cHL patient sample. Thawed PBMCs were the source of CD4+ T cells, purified by magnetic negative selection. The sample belongs to a study of PD-1 blockade in classical Hodgkin lymphoma. This CDR3 region has 14 residues. Germline V gives CDR1 SGHTA, CDR2 FQGNSA. With 6 bases removed from V and 4 bases from J, the gap between germline ends came to 12 bases. Regarding the study as a whole: When set against healthy donors, newly diagnosed patients were reported to show lower baseline TCR diversity.

The sequenced material came from CD4+ T cells from blood. The source of this sequence is a human donor with classical Hodgkin lymphoma. The chain has TRBV7-2 and TRBJ2-2, with D hard to call. In nucleotides, the CDR3 is TGTGCCAGCAGTTTCGAGATCCTCACCGGGGAGCTGTTTTTT. This encodes CASSFEILTGELFF.